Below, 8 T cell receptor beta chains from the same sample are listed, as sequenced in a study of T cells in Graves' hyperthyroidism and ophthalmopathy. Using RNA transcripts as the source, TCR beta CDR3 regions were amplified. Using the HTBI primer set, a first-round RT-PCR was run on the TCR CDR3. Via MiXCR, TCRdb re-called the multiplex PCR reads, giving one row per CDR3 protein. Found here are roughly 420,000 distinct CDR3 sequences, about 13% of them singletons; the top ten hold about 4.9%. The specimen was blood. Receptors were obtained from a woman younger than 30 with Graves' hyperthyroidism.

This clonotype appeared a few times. Written as DNA, the CDR3 is TGTGCCAGCAGTTTGCGGGAGAGCCCATACGAGCAGTACTTC. As protein: CASSLRESPYEQYF. This chain uses TRBV27 with TRBJ2-7; 7 nucleotides align to TRBD2. V trimming: 3 bases; J trimming: 4 bases; junction bases outside the gene matches: 6. Germline V gene sequence: CDR1 MNHEY, CDR2 SMNVEV (reference sequence). The CDR3 sequence is 14 residues long.

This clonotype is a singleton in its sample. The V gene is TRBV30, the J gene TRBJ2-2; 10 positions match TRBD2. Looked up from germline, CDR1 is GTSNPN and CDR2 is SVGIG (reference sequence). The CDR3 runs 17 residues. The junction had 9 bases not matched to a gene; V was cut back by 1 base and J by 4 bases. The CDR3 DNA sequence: TGTGCCTGGAGTGATACTAGCGGGACCCCGGGCACCGGGGAGCTGTTTTTT. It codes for CAWSDTSGTPGTGELFF.

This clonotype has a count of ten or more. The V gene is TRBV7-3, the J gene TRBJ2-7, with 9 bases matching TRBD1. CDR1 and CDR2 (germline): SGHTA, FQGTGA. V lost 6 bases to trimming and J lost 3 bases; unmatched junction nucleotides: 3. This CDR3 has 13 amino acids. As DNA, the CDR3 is TGTGCCAGCAGAGGGGACAGGGACTACGAGCAGTACTTC. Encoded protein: CASRGDRDYEQYF.

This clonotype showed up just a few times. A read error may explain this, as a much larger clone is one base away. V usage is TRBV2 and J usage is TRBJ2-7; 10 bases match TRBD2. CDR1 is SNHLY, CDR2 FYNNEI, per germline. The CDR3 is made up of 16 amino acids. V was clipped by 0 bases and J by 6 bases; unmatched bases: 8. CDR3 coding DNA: TGTGCCAGCAGTGAAGCCCTTACTAGCGGGAACTGCGAGCAGTACTTC. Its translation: CASSEALTSGNCEQYF.

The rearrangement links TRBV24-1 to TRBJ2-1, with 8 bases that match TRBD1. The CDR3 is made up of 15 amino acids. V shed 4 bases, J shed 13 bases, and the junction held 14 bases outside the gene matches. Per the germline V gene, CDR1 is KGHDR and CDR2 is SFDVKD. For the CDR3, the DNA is TGTGCCACCAGTGACCCCTCAGGGGGCGCGGAGACCCAGTTCTTC. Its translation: CATSDPSGGAETQFF.

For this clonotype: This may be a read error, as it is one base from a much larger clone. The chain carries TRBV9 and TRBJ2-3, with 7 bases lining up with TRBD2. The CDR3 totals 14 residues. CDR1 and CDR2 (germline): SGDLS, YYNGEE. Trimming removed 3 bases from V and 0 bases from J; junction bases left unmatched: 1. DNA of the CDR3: TGTGCCAGCAGCGGTAGCGGGAGCACAGATACGCAGTATTTT. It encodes CASSGSGSTDTQYF.

CDR3 sequence: CASSPFPREETDGYTF. In DNA form, the CDR3 reads TGTGCCAGCAGCCCCTTCCCGAGGGAGGAGACAGATGGCTACACCTTC. The J gene is TRBJ1-2, the V gene TRBV3-1; D possibly corresponds to TRBD1 (5 bases). Deletions cut 4 bases from V and 6 bases from J, with 21 bases between. Germline CDR1 is LGHDT and CDR2 is YNNKEL (reference sequence). The length of the CDR3 is 16 residues.

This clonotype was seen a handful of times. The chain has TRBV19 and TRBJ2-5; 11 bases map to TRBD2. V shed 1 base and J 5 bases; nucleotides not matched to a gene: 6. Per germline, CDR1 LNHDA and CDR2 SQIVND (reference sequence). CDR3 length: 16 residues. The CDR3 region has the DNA TGTGCCAGTAGTATAGCGTTAGCGGGAGGGCCGGAGACCCAGTACTTC. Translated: CASSIALAGGPETQYF.